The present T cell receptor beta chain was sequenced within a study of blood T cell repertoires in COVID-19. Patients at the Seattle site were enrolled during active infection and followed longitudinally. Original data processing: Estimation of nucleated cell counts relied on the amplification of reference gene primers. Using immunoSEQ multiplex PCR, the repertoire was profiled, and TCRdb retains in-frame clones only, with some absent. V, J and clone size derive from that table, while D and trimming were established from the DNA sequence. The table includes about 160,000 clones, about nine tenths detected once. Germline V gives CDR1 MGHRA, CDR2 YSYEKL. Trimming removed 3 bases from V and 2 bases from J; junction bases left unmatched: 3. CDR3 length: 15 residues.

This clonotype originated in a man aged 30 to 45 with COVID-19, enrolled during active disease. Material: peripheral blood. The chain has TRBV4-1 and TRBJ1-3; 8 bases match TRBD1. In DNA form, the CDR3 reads TGCGCCAGCAGCCAGTCACAGGGGGCTGGAAACACCATATATTTT. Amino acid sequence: CASSQSQGAGNTIYF.